The subject of this entry is one TCR beta chain. Antigen: not known. From germline, CDR1 is LNHNV and CDR2 YYDKDF (reference sequence). V lost 3 bases, J lost 5 bases, and 10 bases lay in between. The CDR3 totals 14 residues. The data were produced by immunoSEQ multiplex PCR, yet TCRdb's version contains in-frame clones alone and is incomplete. Of under 65,000 clones detected, 80% to 90% appear once; the ten largest clones hold about 15%. These data come from a study of PD-1 blockade in classical Hodgkin lymphoma. Study background: It was nivolumab at 3 mg/kg, given intravenously every 2 weeks, that patients received. Study conclusions and caveats: There was a significant rise in CD4+ TCR diversity by C4D1, with no such rise for CD8+. Newly diagnosed patients were said to have less baseline TCR diversity than healthy donors did.

Brentuximab vedotin exposure varied among the patients, all of whom had relapsed after autologous stem cell transplantation. Best responses included complete response and partial response; otherwise, the best response was progressive disease. The clonotype comes from a human donor with classical Hodgkin lymphoma. The sequenced sample was peripheral blood mononuclear cells (PBMCs), obtained at baseline. The genes are TRBV15 and TRBJ1-4; a weak D match, TRBD1 (6 bases). The CDR3 DNA is TGTGCCACCAGCAGGGAGGGGGGGAATGAAAAACTGTTTTTT. Amino acid sequence: CATSREGGNEKLFF.